These 29 T cell receptor beta chains were sequenced from one sample in a study of blood T cell repertoires in COVID-19. The table came from immunoSEQ multiplex PCR; TCRdb's copy has only in-frame clones and leaves some out. The data contain approximately 260,000 clones, 85% to 90% of them seen just once; the ten biggest clones take up less than 4.5%. The specimen was peripheral blood. The receptors originated from a man younger than 35 with active or convalescent COVID-19.

This chain uses TRBV3-1 (or the pseudogene TRBV3-2) with TRBJ2-7; 9 nucleotides agree with TRBD2. The CDR3 runs to 13 residues. The V segment lost 3 bases and the J segment 6 bases; nucleotides outside the gene matches: 3. Per the germline V gene, CDR1 is LGHDT and CDR2 is YNNKEL (reference sequence). The CDR3, as DNA: TGTGCCAGCAGCCAGGGACTAGCTGTCGAGCAGTACTTC. Its translation is CASSQGLAVEQYF.

The chain recombines TRBV29-1 with TRBJ2-7, with D perhaps matching TRBD1 (6 bases). The V and J ends lost 5 bases and 7 bases respectively, with 12 bases between them. In germline, CDR1 is SQVTM, CDR2 ANQGSEA. This CDR3 spans 11 amino acids. The CDR3 DNA sequence: TGCAGCGTTTACAGGGCTGGGGAGCAGTACTTC. Protein sequence: CSVYRAGEQYF.

The chain carries TRBV7-2 and TRBJ2-3; 7 nucleotides agree with TRBD2. From germline, CDR1 is SGHTA and CDR2 FQGNSA. After removal of 4 bases from V and 4 bases from J, the junction contained 14 bases not matched to a gene. This CDR3 spans 17 amino acids. The CDR3 region has the DNA TGTGCCAGCAGCTCCCACCGTTGGGCGGGGGTGGCAGATACGCAGTATTTT. Its translation: CASSSHRWAGVADTQYF.

The chain links TRBV3-1 (or the pseudogene TRBV3-2) to TRBJ1-5; D uncertain. This CDR3 comprises 13 residues. Trimming shortened V by 0 bases and J by 6 bases, and 6 bases separated the two germline ends. CDR1 and CDR2 (germline): LGHDT, YNNKEL (reference sequence). The CDR3 reads CASSQDGSQPQHF. The DNA of the CDR3 is TGTGCCAGCAGCCAAGATGGGAGTCAGCCCCAGCATTTT.

The chain recombines TRBV29-1 with TRBJ2-1; TRBD1 agrees at 9 bases. V lost 3 bases, J lost 15 bases, and 9 bases stayed unmatched. CDR3 length equals 12 residues. Per germline, CDR1 SQVTM and CDR2 ANQGSEA. As DNA, the CDR3 is TGCAGCGTTGAGGAGACAGGGGGTATGTGGTTCTTC. Its translation: CSVEETGGMWFF.

The chain employs TRBV24-1 and TRBJ2-7, with 14 bases that match TRBD2. CDR1 and CDR2 from the germline V gene are KGHDR and SFDVKD. V dropped 3 bases and J dropped 5; count of bases not matched to a gene: 14. This CDR3 is built from 19 residues. This chain's CDR3 is CATSDETGTSGSSRNEQYF. As DNA, the CDR3 is TGTGCCACCAGTGATGAGACCGGGACTAGCGGGAGTAGCAGGAACGAGCAGTACTTC.

The rearrangement links TRBV7-6 to TRBJ2-3, with TRBD2 identical over 8 bases. The CDR3 loop spans 16 amino acids. After removal of 5 bases from V and 3 bases from J, the junction contained 10 bases not matched to a gene. CDR1 is SGHVS, CDR2 FNYEAQ, per germline. The CDR3 DNA sequence: TGTGCCAGCAGCCCCGTTAGCGGGGATCCGACAGATACGCAGTATTTT. The encoded protein is CASSPVSGDPTDTQYF.

This sequence joins TRBV6-5 and TRBJ1-2, with D tentatively TRBD1 (6 bases). The CDR3 covers 15 residues. Germline V gene data show CDR1 as MNHEY and CDR2 as SVGAGI. V lost 5 bases, J lost 2 bases, and 15 bases lay in between. DNA of the CDR3: TGTGCCAGCAGTCCGACACAAACAGGGAACTATGGCTACACCTTC. This translates into CASSPTQTGNYGYTF.

This chain links TRBV11-3 with TRBJ2-1; D remains ambiguous. Germline values: CDR1 SGHNT, CDR2 YENEEA. This CDR3 comprises 11 residues. Trimming pared 3 bases from V and 9 bases from J, leaving 6 bases between. Here the CDR3 reads CASSFRTEQFF. In DNA form, the CDR3 reads TGTGCCAGCAGCTTCAGAACTGAGCAGTTCTTC.

This sequence joins TRBV27 and TRBJ1-3, with unresolved D. Germline assignment: CDR1 MNHEY and CDR2 SMNVEV (reference sequence). V lost 6 bases to trimming and J lost 0 bases, with 12 bases between them. This CDR3 comprises 15 residues. The DNA for the CDR3 is TGTGCCAGCAGCCTTGACGGGATCTCTGGAAACACCATATATTTT. Its protein product is CASSLDGISGNTIYF.

This clone was found once. The chain has TRBV27 and TRBJ2-7, with D possibly being TRBD2 (5 bases). V was clipped by 4 bases and J by 6 bases, with 19 bases between them. Germline lookup yields CDR1 MNHEY and CDR2 SMNVEV (reference sequence). This CDR3 is 15 amino acids long. CDR3 sequence (DNA): TGTGCCAGCAGTTCGACTCTTCGGGCCCGGGGCGAGCAGTACTTC. Its translation is CASSSTLRARGEQYF.

The J gene is TRBJ2-7, the V gene TRBV4-2; D call uncertain. V shed 0 bases and J shed 2 bases, with 8 bases lying between them. The CDR3 runs to 14 residues. Germline V gives CDR1 LGHNA, CDR2 YNFKEQ. In nucleotides, the CDR3 is TGTGCCAGCAGCCAAGATATGGCAGCCTACGAGCAGTACTTC. This sequence encodes CASSQDMAAYEQYF.

The rearrangement uses TRBV7-9 and TRBJ2-2; TRBD1 aligns across 9 bases. The CDR3 has 15 amino acids. The germline V gene encodes CDR1 SEHNR and CDR2 FQNEAQ (reference sequence). After removal of 1 base from V and 8 bases from J, the junction contained 5 bases not matched to a gene. In DNA form, the CDR3 reads TGTGCCAGCAGCTTAGTAAGGACAGGGGTTGGGGAGCTGTTTTTT. Translating gives CASSLVRTGVGELFF.

V usage is TRBV9 and J usage is TRBJ2-7, with 9 bases lining up with TRBD1. This CDR3 is 16 amino acids long. CDR1 SGDLS and CDR2 YYNGEE come from the germline V gene. V gave up 0 bases and J gave up 5 bases; unmatched junction bases: 9. CDR3 residues: CASSVGKGTGNDEQYF. DNA for the CDR3: TGTGCCAGCAGCGTAGGTAAAGGGACAGGGAACGACGAGCAGTACTTC.

This clone was recorded only once. The V and J genes are TRBV29-1 and TRBJ1-4; no definite D call. Trimming left V 6 bases short and J 0 bases short, with 14 bases between. The CDR3 is 15 amino acids. Germline V gives CDR1 SQVTM, CDR2 ANQGSEA. The CDR3 loop is CSVGGLSSTNEKLFF. CDR3 DNA: TGCAGCGTCGGTGGTCTGTCCTCAACTAATGAAAAACTGTTTTTT.

In its sample, this clone was seen a few times. The chain carries TRBV10-2 and TRBJ2-7, with no clear D. Germline V gene data show CDR1 as WSHSY and CDR2 as SAAADI. There are 13 residues in the CDR3. V was shortened by 0 bases and J by 3 bases, with 6 bases between the two germline ends. CDR3 DNA sequence: TGCGCCAGCAGTGAGTCGGCAGTCTACGAGCAGTACTTC. Its translation is CASSESAVYEQYF.

This chain uses TRBV28 with TRBJ1-5, with a possible D match to TRBD1 (6 bases). The CDR3 covers 15 residues. CDR1 and CDR2 (germline): MDHEN, SYDVKM. Trimming pared 2 bases from V and 6 bases from J, leaving 14 bases between. This CDR3 reads CASSLANRVGQPQHF. CDR3 sequence (DNA): TGTGCCAGCAGTTTAGCTAACAGGGTCGGTCAGCCCCAGCATTTT.

The chain joins TRBV5-1 to TRBJ1-3; no reliable D call. The CDR3 extends over 16 amino acids. V gave up 0 bases and J gave up 0 bases, with 10 bases separating them. CDR1 SGHRS and CDR2 YFSETQ come from the germline V gene. The CDR3 spells CASSLGLDYSGNTIYF. The CDR3 DNA reads as TGCGCCAGCAGCTTGGGTTTGGACTACTCTGGAAACACCATATATTTT.

J is TRBJ1-2 and V is TRBV5-1; 7 nucleotides match TRBD1. V dropped 0 bases and J dropped 7; count of bases not matched to a gene: 9. Germline V lookup: CDR1 SGHRS, CDR2 YFSETQ. The CDR3 runs 15 residues. CDR3 sequence reads: CASSLGDRSSGGYTF. The CDR3 DNA is TGCGCCAGCAGCTTGGGGGACAGAAGCTCCGGTGGCTACACCTTC. The whole variable domain, remainder taken from reference TRBV5-1 and TRBJ1-2, is KAGVTQTPRYLIKTRGQQVTLSCSPISGHRSVSWYQQTPGQGLQFLFEYFSETQRNKGNFPGRFSGRQFSNSRSEMNVSTLELGDSALYLCASSLGDRSSGGYTFGSGTRLTVV.

As DNA, the CDR3 is TGTGCCACCAGTGACCGGGACAGCGAAGAGACCCAGTACTTC. It specifies CATSDRDSEETQYF. The chain couples TRBV24-1 to TRBJ2-5; TRBD1 matches at 7 bases. Germline loops: CDR1 KGHDR, CDR2 SFDVKD. J gave up 3 bases and V 4 bases, and 4 bases lay outside the gene matches. The length of the CDR3 is 14 residues.

V and J are TRBV5-1 and TRBJ1-1, with D perhaps matching TRBD1 (6 bases). The germline V gene encodes CDR1 SGHRS and CDR2 YFSETQ. V shed 1 base and J shed 1 base, with 8 bases lying between them. This CDR3 has 14 amino acids. The DNA of the CDR3 is TGCGCCAGCAGCTTGTCGGGACAGAACACTGAAGCTTTCTTT. Its translation: CASSLSGQNTEAFF.

About this clone itself: A read error may produce the germline difference seen at one junction end. The chain uses TRBV11-2 and TRBJ2-7; D call uncertain. This CDR3 is 12 amino acids long. Germline lookup yields CDR1 SGHAT and CDR2 FQNNGV. For the CDR3, the DNA is TGTGCCAGCAGCTTAGTTTCGAGACATATTGCCTTC. Protein sequence: CASSLVSRHIAF. Looking up the rest from reference TRBV11-2 and TRBJ2-7 gives the full variable domain: EAGVAQSPRYKIIEKRQSVAFWCNPISGHATLYWYQQILGQGPKLLIQFQNNGVVDDSQLPKDRFSAERLKGVDSTLKIQPAKLEDSAVYLCASSLVSRHIAFGPGTRLTVT.

The chain recombines TRBV7-3 with TRBJ1-6; TRBD1 might be the D (5 bases). Per the germline V gene, CDR1 is SGHTA and CDR2 is FQGTGA. V lost 5 bases, J lost 6 bases, and 14 bases lay in between. CDR3 length equals 15 residues. The CDR3 DNA reads as TGTGCCAGCAGCCCGGGGGACCGACCTAATTCACCCCTCCACTTT. Its protein product is CASSPGDRPNSPLHF. Full variable domain (remainder filled in from reference TRBV7-3 and TRBJ1-6): GAGVSQTPSNKVTEKGKYVELRCDPISGHTALYWYRQSLGQGPEFLIYFQGTGAADDSGLPNDRFFAVRPEGSVSTLKIQRTERGDSAVYLCASSPGDRPNSPLHFGNGTRLTVT.

The rearrangement links TRBV30 to TRBJ1-3; no definite D call. V lost 0 bases and J 6 bases, leaving 6 bases between the germline ends. Germline loops: CDR1 GTSNPN, CDR2 SVGIG (reference sequence). CDR3 size: 12 residues. The CDR3 DNA follows: TGTGCCTGGAGTGTCGGGTTAAACACCATATATTTT. Residues: CAWSVGLNTIYF. Full variable domain (remainder filled in from reference TRBV30 and TRBJ1-3): SQTIHQWPATLVQPVGSPLSLECTVEGTSNPNLYWYRQAAGRGLQLLFYSVGIGQISSEVPQNLSASRPQDRQFILSSKKLLLSDSGFYLCAWSVGLNTIYFGEGSWLTVV.

V is TRBV25-1 and J is TRBJ1-1; D not certain. The CDR3 is 12 amino acids. Deletions cut 3 bases from V and 8 bases from J, with 10 bases between. Germline values: CDR1 MGHDK, CDR2 SYGVNS. CDR3 bases: TGTGCCAGCAGTGAGGGCGGGCTGGAAGCTTTCTTT. Translating it yields CASSEGGLEAFF.

The V and J genes are TRBV2 and TRBJ1-6; TRBD1 is a possible D gene (5 bases). Trimming removed 5 bases from V and 9 bases from J, with 14 bases in between. The CDR3 is made up of 14 amino acids. The V gene's germline CDR1 is SNHLY and CDR2 FYNNEI. The CDR3 DNA reads TGTGCCAGCAGTCCCACAGGCCTTGGTTCACCCCTCCACTTT. It yields the protein CASSPTGLGSPLHF.

The genes are TRBV9 and TRBJ2-1, with D tentatively TRBD2 (5 bases). With 4 bases removed from V and 0 bases from J, the gap between germline ends came to 17 bases. This CDR3 comprises 17 residues. CDR1 and CDR2 (germline): SGDLS, YYNGEE. CDR3 loop: CASSPRGGFSSYNEQFF. In nucleotides, the CDR3 is TGTGCCAGCAGCCCCCGTGGCGGGTTCAGCTCCTACAATGAGCAGTTCTTC. Together with reference TRBV9 and TRBJ2-1, the CDR3 gives the full variable domain: DSGVTQTPKHLITATGQRVTLRCSPRSGDLSVYWYQQSLDQGLQFLIQYYNGEERAKGNILERFSAQQFPDLHSELNLSSLELGDSALYFCASSPRGGFSSYNEQFFGPGTRLTVL.

This clone showed up just once. The genes are TRBV19 and TRBJ2-1; TRBD1 aligns across 9 bases. Trimming took 8 bases from V and 10 from J; bases not matched to a gene: 12. The germline V gene has CDR1 LNHDA and CDR2 SQIVND (reference sequence). This CDR3 contains 14 residues. CDR3 region: CASVPGTGYREQFF. CDR3 in DNA: TGTGCCAGTGTACCCGGGACAGGGTATCGAGAGCAGTTCTTC.

The chain has TRBV2 and TRBJ1-5; 7 positions agree with TRBD1. The germline V gene has CDR1 SNHLY and CDR2 FYNNEI. The CDR3 covers 13 residues. With V trimmed by 2 bases and J by 7 bases, 2 bases remained unmatched. The CDR3: CASSETGAQPQHF. CDR3 nucleotide sequence: TGTGCCAGCAGTGAAACAGGGGCCCAGCCCCAGCATTTT.